These 25 T cell receptor beta chains came from one sample sequenced in a study of T cell responses to AZD1222 COVID-19 vaccine. Assay: immunoSEQ multiplex PCR; the TCRdb copy retains only in-frame clones and omits some. The sample yields some 130,000 clones, about 93% seen once. Sample: peripheral blood, taken 28 days after the second AZD1222 dose. The origin of the receptors is an adult who received the AZD1222 COVID-19 vaccine.

This sequence joins TRBV6-6 and TRBJ1-6; the D gene is possibly TRBD1 (5 bases). Trimming shortened V by 11 bases and J by 1 base, and 12 bases separated the two germline ends. CDR3 length: 14 amino acids. Per the germline V gene, CDR1 is MNHNY and CDR2 is SVGAGI (reference sequence). The CDR3 protein is CAGAGGSYNSPLHF. DNA of the CDR3: TGTGCCGGGGCCGGGGGGTCCTATAATTCACCCCTCCACTTT.

V usage is TRBV28 and J usage is TRBJ1-1; possibly TRBD1 for D (6 bases). The germline V gene encodes CDR1 MDHEN and CDR2 SYDVKM. The CDR3 loop spans 13 amino acids. Trimming took off 10 bases at V and 4 bases at J, with 16 bases between the two ends. The chain's CDR3 is CANSQGRGTEAFF. In DNA form, the CDR3 reads TGTGCCAACTCCCAGGGGCGGGGCACTGAAGCTTTCTTT.

The genes are TRBV6-5 and TRBJ2-3; D possibly corresponds to TRBD2 (6 bases). Germline V gene sequence: CDR1 MNHEY, CDR2 SVGAGI. Trimming left V 8 bases short and J 3 bases short, with 6 bases between. The CDR3 is 11 amino acids. The CDR3 DNA reads as TGTGCCAGCGGGGGGACAGATACGCAGTATTTT. This gives the protein CASGGTDTQYF.

The chain combines TRBV6-5 with TRBJ1-1, with a tentative D call TRBD1 (5 bases). V lost 8 bases, J lost 10 bases, and 17 bases lay in between. The CDR3 has 12 amino acids. CDR1 and CDR2 from the germline V gene are MNHEY and SVGAGI. The CDR3 sequence is CASHSQSGLAFF. DNA for the CDR3: TGTGCCAGCCATTCTCAATCAGGGTTAGCTTTCTTT.

The chain is built from TRBV2 and TRBJ2-1; a possible D gene is TRBD2 (6 bases). Trimming left V 2 bases short and J 7 bases short, with 9 bases between. The CDR3 runs to 13 residues. The V gene's germline CDR1 is SNHLY and CDR2 FYNNEI. CDR3 nucleotide sequence: TGTGCCAGCAGTGAATTTCGGGGGAATGAGCAGTTCTTC. Its translation is CASSEFRGNEQFF. Complete variable domain (other parts from reference TRBV2 and TRBJ2-1): EPEVTQTPSHQVTQMGQEVILRCVPISNHLYFYWYRQILGQKVEFLVSFYNNEISEKSEIFDDQFSVERPDGSNFTLKIRSTKLEDSAMYFCASSEFRGNEQFFGPGTRLTVL.

As to this clone: The sample carries other DNA sequences with the same CDR3. The V call is TRBV30, the J call TRBJ1-6; D call uncertain. Trimming left V 0 bases short and J 10 bases short, with 4 bases between. Germline V gene sequence: CDR1 GTSNPN, CDR2 SVGIG (reference sequence). The CDR3 covers 11 residues. In DNA, the CDR3 is TGTGCCTGGAGTGTAAACTCACCCCTCCACTTT. This translates into CAWSVNSPLHF.

The rearrangement uses TRBV19 and TRBJ1-2; a weak D match, TRBD1 (6 bases). There are 12 residues in the CDR3. Trimming took 6 bases from V and 7 from J, leaving 12 bases between them. Germline V lookup: CDR1 LNHDA, CDR2 SQIVND (reference sequence). This chain's CDR3 is CASSSGQRGYTF. Written as DNA, the CDR3 is TGTGCCAGTAGCTCAGGACAGCGTGGCTACACCTTC.

This clone was observed once. This chain connects TRBV30 to TRBJ1-2, with 9 bases fitting TRBD1. V lost 4 bases and J lost 3; bases outside the gene matches: 9. Germline CDR1 is GTSNPN and CDR2 is SVGIG (reference sequence). This CDR3 region has 15 residues. The CDR3 sequence: CAWTQKRTGDYGYTF. The CDR3 DNA reads as TGTGCCTGGACCCAGAAAAGGACAGGGGACTATGGCTACACCTTC.

V usage is TRBV3-1 (or the pseudogene TRBV3-2) and J usage is TRBJ1-2; D is unclear. Germline V lookup: CDR1 LGHDT, CDR2 YNNKEL (reference sequence). The CDR3 spans 13 residues. V lost 0 bases and J 3 bases, leaving 5 bases between the germline ends. CDR3 in amino acids: CASSQDVYYGYTF. CDR3 sequence (DNA): TGTGCCAGCAGCCAAGACGTCTACTATGGCTACACCTTC.

The chain recombines TRBV12-5 with TRBJ2-3; TRBD2 is a possible D gene (5 bases). With 2 bases removed from V and 6 bases from J, the gap between germline ends came to 12 bases. The CDR3 is 14 residues long. Germline V gene lookup returns CDR1 LGHNT and CDR2 FRNRAP. This CDR3 reads CASGLSQPGDTQYF. The DNA for the CDR3 is TGTGCTAGTGGTTTGTCTCAACCGGGGGATACGCAGTATTTT.

This chain joins TRBV7-9 and TRBJ2-7; D uncertain. This CDR3 is 13 amino acids long. Per the germline V gene, CDR1 is SEHNR and CDR2 is FQNEAQ (reference sequence). Between the trimmed V and J ends, which lost 4 bases and 3 bases, there was a span of 10 bases. In DNA form, the CDR3 reads TGTGCCAGCAGCTCCGGATTAGTCTACGAGCAGTACTTC. This translates into CASSSGLVYEQYF.

The rearrangement joins TRBV7-9 to TRBJ2-7; the D gene is possibly TRBD2 (6 bases). The CDR3 totals 15 residues. Trimming pared 4 bases from V and 6 bases from J, leaving 19 bases between. CDR1 is SEHNR, CDR2 FQNEAQ, per germline (reference sequence). Here the CDR3 reads CASSSEGGSRGEQYF. CDR3 nucleotide sequence: TGTGCCAGCAGCTCGGAAGGTGGTTCGCGGGGCGAGCAGTACTTC.

The chain carries TRBV10-3 and TRBJ1-2; TRBD1 is a possible D gene (5 bases). Between the trimmed V and J ends, which lost 10 bases and 0 bases, there was a span of 12 bases. This CDR3 is 13 amino acids long. Germline assignment: CDR1 ENHRY and CDR2 SYGVKD. The CDR3 DNA is TGTGCCACCAGGGACGGAGCTAACTATGGCTACACCTTC. It encodes CATRDGANYGYTF.

Notes on this clone: This specimen includes other DNA sequences encoding the same CDR3. The gene calls are TRBV2 and TRBJ1-1, with a weak D call TRBD1 (6 bases). CDR3 length equals 13 residues. Trimming shortened V by 4 bases and J by 1 base, and 7 bases separated the two germline ends. Germline CDR1 and CDR2: SNHLY and FYNNEI. CDR3 loop: CASSGTANTEAFF. The CDR3 DNA reads TGTGCCAGCAGTGGGACAGCGAACACTGAAGCTTTCTTT.

The gene calls are TRBV2 and TRBJ1-1, with D possibly matching TRBD1 (5 bases). The CDR3 is made up of 14 amino acids. The germline CDR1 and CDR2 sequences are SNHLY and FYNNEI. The V end lost 4 bases, the J end lost 6 bases, and 15 bases lay between the germline ends. The CDR3 reads CASSATQARSEAFF. The CDR3 DNA follows: TGTGCCAGCAGTGCGACACAGGCAAGGTCTGAAGCTTTCTTT.

This chain uses TRBV7-3 with TRBJ2-7; TRBD2 is a possible D gene (5 bases). The CDR3 extends over 15 amino acids. Between the trimmed V and J ends, which lost 5 bases and 2 bases, there was a span of 16 bases. Germline assignment: CDR1 SGHTA and CDR2 FQGTGA. The CDR3 spells CASSRDAFTPYEQYF. CDR3 nucleotides: TGTGCCAGCAGCCGGGATGCCTTCACGCCCTACGAGCAGTACTTC.

V is TRBV20-1 and J is TRBJ2-7; D may be TRBD1 (5 bases). The length of the CDR3 is 13 residues. Deletions cut 3 bases from V and 0 bases from J, with 9 bases between. The germline V gene encodes CDR1 DFQATT and CDR2 SNEGSKA (reference sequence). As DNA, the CDR3 is TGCAGTGCTAGTGACAGTTACTCCTACGAGCAGTACTTC. Amino acid sequence: CSASDSYSYEQYF.

CDR3 amino acids: CASSFPTQGQGENTGELFF. The DNA of the CDR3 is TGTGCCAGCAGCTTCCCGACCCAAGGACAGGGGGAAAACACCGGGGAGCTGTTTTTT. The chain links TRBV7-9 to TRBJ2-2; 10 bases agree with TRBD1. Germline lookup yields CDR1 SEHNR and CDR2 FQNEAQ (reference sequence). The CDR3 has 19 amino acids. V was pared by 3 bases and J by 2 bases, with 12 bases of the junction left unmatched. Full variable domain (remainder filled in from reference TRBV7-9 and TRBJ2-2): DTGVSQNPRHKITKRGQNVTFRCDPISEHNRLYWYRQTLGQGPEFLTYFQNEAQLEKSRLLSDRFSAERPKGSFSTLEIQRTEQGDSAMYLCASSFPTQGQGENTGELFFGEGSRLTVL.

The rearrangement uses TRBV3-1 (or the pseudogene TRBV3-2) and TRBJ1-5, with no clear D. The CDR3 has 14 residues. The V and J ends lost 4 bases and 0 bases respectively, with 7 bases between them. CDR1 and CDR2 (germline): LGHDT, YNNKEL (reference sequence). Here the CDR3 DNA reads TGTGCCAGCAGCCCTCTAAATAGCAATCAGCCCCAGCATTTT. Residues: CASSPLNSNQPQHF.

The chain couples TRBV4-3 to TRBJ2-3; 14 bases line up with TRBD2. The junction had 9 bases not matched to a gene; V was cut back by 3 bases and J by 4 bases. This CDR3 comprises 18 residues. Germline assignment: CDR1 LGHNA and CDR2 YSLEER. CDR3 in DNA: TGCGCCAGCAGCCACCGCCCGACTAGCGGGGGGGCATCAGATACGCAGTATTTT. It yields the protein CASSHRPTSGGASDTQYF.

This clone was detected once. The rearrangement links TRBV10-3 to TRBJ1-2, with 7 bases that match TRBD1. Germline loops: CDR1 ENHRY, CDR2 SYGVKD. V lost 7 bases to trimming and J lost 5 bases; unmatched junction nucleotides: 7. This CDR3 comprises 13 residues. DNA of the CDR3: TGTGCCATCACCCCGACAGGGAATTATGGCTACACCTTC. This encodes CAITPTGNYGYTF.

This clone rates as medium-sized (0.01 to 0.1%). The V gene is TRBV6-5, the J gene TRBJ1-1; D is unresolved. Germline values: CDR1 MNHEY, CDR2 SVGAGI. This CDR3 spans 15 amino acids. Between the trimmed V and J ends, which lost 7 bases and 1 base, there was a span of 16 bases. The CDR3 nucleotides read TGTGCCAGCAACCCACAAAGGACGGGGAACACTGAAGCTTTCTTT. It encodes CASNPQRTGNTEAFF.

This clone was seen just once. This rearrangement joins TRBV29-1 to TRBJ2-5, with TRBD2 identical over 7 bases. The CDR3 is 16 amino acids. V lost 0 bases, J lost 0 bases, and 7 bases stayed unmatched. The germline gives CDR1 SQVTM, CDR2 ANQGSEA. The CDR3 DNA reads as TGCAGCGTTGAAGACTTCGGGGGGTTGTACCAAGAGACCCAGTACTTC. It specifies CSVEDFGGLYQETQYF. The full variable domain, rest sourced from reference TRBV29-1 and TRBJ2-5, is SAVISQKPSRDICQRGTSLTIQCQVDSQVTMMFWYRQQPGQSLTLIATANQGSEATYESGFVIDKFPISRPNLTFSTLTVSNMSPEDSSIYLCSVEDFGGLYQETQYFGPGTRLLVL.

The rearrangement links TRBV28 to TRBJ1-6; D is unresolved. In germline, CDR1 is MDHEN, CDR2 SYDVKM. V was cut by 4 bases and J by 7 bases, with 8 bases left in between. There are 13 residues in the CDR3. In DNA form, the CDR3 reads TGTGCCAGCAGTTGGCGAACGAATTCACCCCTCCACTTT. It codes for CASSWRTNSPLHF.

The genes are TRBV5-1 and TRBJ2-2, with TRBD1 matching over 7 bases. The J segment lost 3 bases and the V segment lost 4 bases, leaving 3 bases of the junction unmatched. The CDR3 runs 14 residues. The V gene's germline CDR1 is SGHRS and CDR2 YFSETQ. The CDR3 bases are TGCGCCAGCAGCAGGGGGCCCGACACCGGGGAGCTGTTTTTT. As protein: CASSRGPDTGELFF.